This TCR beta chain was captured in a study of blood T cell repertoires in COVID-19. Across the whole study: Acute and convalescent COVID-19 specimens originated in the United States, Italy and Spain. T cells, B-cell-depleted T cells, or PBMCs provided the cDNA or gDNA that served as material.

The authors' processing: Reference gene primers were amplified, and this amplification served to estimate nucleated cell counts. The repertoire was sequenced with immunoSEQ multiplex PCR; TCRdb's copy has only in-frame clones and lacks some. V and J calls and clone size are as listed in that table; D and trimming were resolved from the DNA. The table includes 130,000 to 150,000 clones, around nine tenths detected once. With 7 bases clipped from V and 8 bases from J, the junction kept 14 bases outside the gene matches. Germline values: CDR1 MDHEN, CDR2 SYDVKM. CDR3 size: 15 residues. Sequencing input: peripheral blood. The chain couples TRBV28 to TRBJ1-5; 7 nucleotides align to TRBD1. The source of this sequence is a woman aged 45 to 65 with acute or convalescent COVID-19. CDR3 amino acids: CASTPQKGAREPQHF. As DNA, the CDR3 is TGTGCCAGCACCCCCCAGAAGGGGGCCAGAGAGCCCCAGCATTTT.